The 29 T cell receptor beta chains listed next were all sequenced from one sample in a study of CD8 T cells in ankylosing spondylitis. Study outcomes and limitations: Several highly homologous variants formed a TCR beta motif that appeared characteristic of ankylosing spondylitis blood.

No cognate antigen is known for these TCRs. TCRdb processed the 5' RACE reads anew with MiXCR; each CDR3 protein has one entry. The sample shows about 800,000 distinct CDR3 sequences, about an eighth of them seen only once. The sample taken for sequencing was blood, either unsorted or a sorted T cell fraction (not recorded which). These receptors were taken from a male donor with ankylosing spondylitis.

This clonotype showed up just a few times. The chain has TRBV25-1 and TRBJ2-1, with D hard to call. V lost 1 base and J 4 bases, leaving 5 bases between the germline ends. Germline CDR1 reads MGHDK; CDR2 reads SYGVNS. The length of the CDR3 is 13 residues. CDR3 sequence (DNA): TGTGCCAGCAGTGAATCCCCTTACAATGAGCAGTTCTTC. Its protein product is CASSESPYNEQFF.

This clonotype was detected only a few times. This chain joins TRBV20-1 and TRBJ2-3; unclear D gene. Germline V gives CDR1 DFQATT, CDR2 SNEGSKA (reference sequence). The CDR3 runs 13 residues. Deletions cut 5 bases from V and 4 bases from J, with 13 bases between. CDR3 sequence reads: CSARRAPPDTQYF. Here the CDR3 DNA reads TGCAGTGCTCGCCGGGCCCCCCCAGATACGCAGTATTTT.

This clonotype came up a few times. CDR3 sequence (DNA): TGCAGTGCTTTGGGACGAAACATAAAAAACATTCAGTACTTC. As protein: CSALGRNIKNIQYF. This chain connects TRBV20-1 to TRBJ2-4; the D gene could be TRBD1 or TRBD2 (5 bases each). V was trimmed by 5 bases and J by 4 bases, leaving 15 bases between them. The germline CDR1 and CDR2 sequences are DFQATT and SNEGSKA (reference sequence). The CDR3 is made up of 14 amino acids.

The table lists this clonotype with many counts. CDR3 sequence: CSAIRGLANEQFF. For the CDR3, the DNA is TGCAGTGCTATAAGGGGACTAGCGAATGAGCAGTTCTTC. The chain recombines TRBV20-1 with TRBJ2-1; 10 nucleotides agree with TRBD2. The V segment lost 4 bases and the J segment 7 bases; nucleotides outside the gene matches: 4. Germline V gene data show CDR1 as DFQATT and CDR2 as SNEGSKA (reference sequence). The CDR3 has 13 residues.

This clonotype was found a few times. The chain uses TRBV20-1 and TRBJ2-1; D gene ambiguous. Trimming removed 6 bases from V and 7 bases from J, with 13 bases in between. The germline gives CDR1 DFQATT, CDR2 SNEGSKA (reference sequence). This CDR3 contains 12 residues. The CDR3: CSAQEIGNEQFF. CDR3 sequence (DNA): TGCAGTGCCCAAGAAATCGGGAATGAGCAGTTCTTC.

This chain's CDR3 is CASSFDGYNEQFF. The DNA for the CDR3 is TGCGCCAGCAGCTTCGACGGATACAATGAGCAGTTCTTC. The chain links TRBV5-1 to TRBJ2-1; D ambiguous. The CDR3 runs 13 residues. With 2 bases removed from V and 4 bases from J, the gap between germline ends came to 7 bases. The germline V gene encodes CDR1 SGHRS and CDR2 YFSETQ.

In this sample, this clonotype turned up many times. Here the CDR3 DNA reads TGCAGCGTTCTTAGGGCGGGCAGTAACTATGGCTACACCTTC. Translated, it gives CSVLRAGSNYGYTF. The genes are TRBV29-1 and TRBJ1-2; D not certain. Germline V gives CDR1 SQVTM, CDR2 ANQGSEA. The CDR3 is 14 residues long. The V end was cut by 5 bases, the J end by 1 base, with 14 bases between.

As to this clonotype: This clone may be a read error of a much larger clone one base away. The J gene is TRBJ2-3, the V gene TRBV29-1, with 8 positions matching TRBD1. CDR1 and CDR2 (germline): SQVTM, ANQGSEA. V lost 2 bases and J lost 0; bases outside the gene matches: 7. CDR3 length: 16 amino acids. The CDR3 coding sequence is TGCAGCGTTGAAATGGTACAGGGGGAGAGCACAGATACGCAGTATTTT. Translating gives CSVEMVQGESTDTQYF.

The sample holds many counts of this clonotype. J is TRBJ2-7 and V is TRBV12-3 or TRBV12-4; a weak D match, TRBD2 (5 bases). V was clipped by 3 bases and J by 4 bases, with 10 bases between them. The length of the CDR3 is 13 residues. The CDR3: CASSLRALYEQYF. In DNA, the CDR3 is TGTGCCAGCAGTTTGAGGGCCTTGTACGAGCAGTACTTC.

This clonotype was observed a few times. The V and J genes are TRBV6-1 and TRBJ1-6, with 7 bases aligning to TRBD1. The CDR3 runs to 17 residues. The J segment lost 0 bases and the V segment lost 4 bases, leaving 6 bases of the junction unmatched. Germline CDR1 reads MNHNS; CDR2 reads SASEGT. CDR3 residues: CASSARQGSSYNSPLHF. CDR3 nucleotide sequence: TGTGCCAGCAGTGCCCGACAGGGCAGCTCCTATAATTCACCCCTCCACTTT.

The V and J genes are TRBV5-8 and TRBJ2-1; D remains ambiguous. Germline V gives CDR1 SGHTS, CDR2 YDEGEE. The CDR3 runs 15 residues. V lost 2 bases and J lost 2, with 11 bases in between. CDR3 in amino acids: CASSFSRQTYNEQFF. The CDR3 DNA is TGTGCCAGCAGCTTCAGTAGGCAAACCTACAATGAGCAGTTCTTC.

A few counts support this clonotype. This rearrangement joins TRBV1 to TRBJ2-7; the listed D gene, TRBD1, was not tested against the DNA. TRBV1 is noted as a pseudogene. CDR3 length equals 20 residues. CDR3 region: CTSSPPRLLRDRAFSYEQYF. DNA for the CDR3: TGCACCAGCAGCCCCCCAAGGTTGCTGCGCGACAGGGCCTTCTCCTACGAGCAGTACTTC.

This clonotype was observed many times. The V call is TRBV5-4, the J call TRBJ1-2; 10 positions agree with TRBD1. With V trimmed by 4 bases and J by 6 bases, 6 bases remained unmatched. This CDR3 has 14 amino acids. The V gene's germline CDR1 is SGHNT and CDR2 YYREEE (reference sequence). CDR3 residues: CASSPGQGVDGYTF. The DNA for the CDR3 is TGTGCCAGCAGCCCAGGACAGGGGGTGGATGGCTACACCTTC.

This clonotype was counted a few times. The rearrangement joins TRBV5-1 to TRBJ2-5; D perhaps matches TRBD2 (7 bases). The CDR3 loop spans 15 amino acids. Germline assignment: CDR1 SGHRS and CDR2 YFSETQ. V was trimmed by 3 bases and J by 4 bases, leaving 16 bases between them. This CDR3 is CASSYREGYGETQYF. The CDR3 coding sequence is TGCGCCAGCAGCTACAGGGAGGGGTACGGAGAGACCCAGTACTTC.

This clonotype has only one observation. The conserved final phenylalanine or tryptophan is absent from the CDR3, which likely points to a read error. The rearrangement links TRBV20-1 to TRBJ2-7, with 10 nucleotides matching TRBD2. CDR3 size: 15 residues. V was pared by 3 bases and J by 2 bases, with 7 bases of the junction left unmatched. Germline CDR1 reads DFQATT; CDR2 reads SNEGSKA (reference sequence). Here the CDR3 DNA reads TGCAGTGCTAGTGGGACTAGCGAGAGGGCCTACGAGCAGTACTTA. Translation gives CSASGTSERAYEQYL.

This clonotype appeared a few times. The chain has TRBV20-1 and TRBJ2-7, with D possibly matching TRBD1 (6 bases). The V end was cut by 6 bases, the J end by 3 bases, with 15 bases between. Germline CDR1 and CDR2: DFQATT and SNEGSKA (reference sequence). The CDR3 consists of 13 residues. The DNA for the CDR3 is TGCAGTGCAGCTACAGGGTCAGGCTACGAGCAGTACTTC. It codes for CSAATGSGYEQYF.

This clonotype was detected only a few times. This chain joins TRBV5-1 and TRBJ2-2; D gene unclear. This CDR3 spans 14 amino acids. The V gene lost 4 bases and the J gene lost 4 bases, with 11 bases spanning the gap. Germline V gives CDR1 SGHRS, CDR2 YFSETQ. The CDR3 DNA reads as TGCGCCAGCAGCCCGGAACTTCCCACCGGGGAGCTGTTTTTT. Encoded protein: CASSPELPTGELFF.

The rearrangement joins TRBV7-2 to TRBJ2-5; D ambiguous. Germline V gene sequence: CDR1 SGHTA, CDR2 FQGNSA. V was pared by 3 bases and J by 9 bases, with 11 bases between. This CDR3 has 12 residues. CDR3 in amino acids: CASSFLARAQYF. CDR3 bases: TGTGCCAGCAGCTTCTTAGCTAGGGCCCAGTACTTC.

The rearrangement links TRBV20-1 to TRBJ2-1; 11 bases match TRBD2. Germline V gene lookup returns CDR1 DFQATT and CDR2 SNEGSKA (reference sequence). CDR3 length equals 15 residues. V gave up 3 bases and J gave up 9 bases; unmatched junction bases: 10. CDR3 bases: TGCAGTGCTAGTACTACTAGCGGGAGAGGTAGTGAGCAGTTCTTC. This sequence encodes CSASTTSGRGSEQFF.

This clonotype was picked up a small number of times. The chain has TRBV18 and TRBJ1-1, with no clear D. CDR1 and CDR2 (germline): KGHSH, LQKENI. The CDR3 extends over 15 amino acids. V was clipped by 6 bases and J by 4 bases, with 18 bases between them. For the CDR3, the DNA is TGTGCCAGCTCCCAGTTCGTCAATGAAGCCACTGAAGCTTTCTTT. Translated: CASSQFVNEATEAFF.

As regards this clonotype: One end of the junction does not line up with germline, which may come from a read error. The chain combines TRBV9 with TRBJ1-1; tentative D call: TRBD1 (6 bases). CDR1 is SGDLS, CDR2 YYNGEE, per germline. The CDR3 totals 14 residues. CDR3 bases: TGTGCCAGCAGCGCTCAGGGGCAGGTCACTCAAGCTTTCTTT. Residues: CASSAQGQVTQAFF.

The chain employs TRBV20-1 and TRBJ2-7; perhaps D is TRBD1 or TRBD2 (6 bases each). The CDR3 covers 14 residues. The germline V gene has CDR1 DFQATT and CDR2 SNEGSKA (reference sequence). The ends were cut back, 6 bases at V and 0 bases at J, with 15 bases in the middle. As DNA, the CDR3 is TGCAGTGCCCGCCCGGGGGCCAGCTCCTACGAGCAGTACTTC. It codes for CSARPGASSYEQYF.

This clonotype was counted between two and nine times. The chain joins TRBV9 to TRBJ2-1, with D possibly TRBD2 on 6 matching bases. With 3 bases removed from V and 8 bases from J, the gap between germline ends came to 12 bases. The CDR3 sequence is 13 residues long. Germline assignment: CDR1 SGDLS and CDR2 YYNGEE. The CDR3 DNA reads TGTGCCAGCAGCGAGGGCCCGGGGGATGAGCAGTTCTTC. This gives the protein CASSEGPGDEQFF.

This chain links TRBV9 with TRBJ1-2; no clear D. Trimming removed 4 bases from V and 14 bases from J, with 15 bases in between. This CDR3 spans 11 amino acids. Germline V gene sequence: CDR1 SGDLS, CDR2 YYNGEE. CDR3 sequence: CASSKLTRATF. The CDR3 DNA is TGTGCCAGCAGCAAATTGACTCGAGCAACCTTC.

This clonotype was observed many times. The chain links TRBV5-1 to TRBJ1-5, with D perhaps TRBD1 (5 bases). This CDR3 spans 13 amino acids. The germline CDR1 and CDR2 sequences are SGHRS and YFSETQ. V shed 7 bases and J shed 5 bases, with 13 bases lying between them. Written as DNA, the CDR3 is TGCGCCAGCCGGGAATGGGGGGATCAGCCCCAGCATTTT. This translates into CASREWGDQPQHF.

This clonotype was found a few times. The chain is built from TRBV10-3 and TRBJ2-7; tentative D call: TRBD1 (5 bases). V dropped 2 bases and J dropped 9 bases, with 17 bases sitting between them. The CDR3 sequence is 14 residues long. The V gene's germline CDR1 is ENHRY and CDR2 SYGVKD. CDR3 region: CAISETAQGVGQYF. Here the CDR3 DNA reads TGTGCCATCAGTGAGACAGCACAAGGGGTAGGGCAGTACTTC.

This clonotype was counted between two and nine times. The chain links TRBV2 to TRBJ2-2; possibly TRBD2 for D (5 bases). The CDR3 is 14 residues long. Germline loops: CDR1 SNHLY, CDR2 FYNNEI. Trimming stripped 1 base from V and 5 bases from J, with 8 bases between. CDR3 sequence reads: CASSEGLPTGELFF. CDR3 coding DNA: TGTGCCAGCAGTGAAGGACTACCAACCGGGGAGCTGTTTTTT.

CDR3 protein: CASSFLGVGTDTQYF. The CDR3 nucleotides are TGTGCCAGCAGTTTCTTGGGGGTCGGCACAGATACGCAGTATTTT. The chain joins TRBV12-3 or TRBV12-4 to TRBJ2-3; D tentatively reads TRBD1 or TRBD2 (5 bases each). The V end lost 3 bases, the J end lost 1 base, and 11 bases lay between the germline ends. CDR3 size: 15 residues.

This clonotype was seen a few times. This chain joins TRBV20-1 and TRBJ1-2; maybe TRBD1 (6 bases). The V end lost 0 bases, the J end lost 0 bases, and 11 bases lay between the germline ends. The CDR3 covers 15 residues. Germline CDR1 reads DFQATT; CDR2 reads SNEGSKA (reference sequence). In DNA, the CDR3 is TGCAGTGCTAGAGATTCGGGACACGCTAACTATGGCTACACCTTC. Protein product: CSARDSGHANYGYTF.